This T cell receptor beta chain is drawn from a study of cytomegalovirus exposure and HLA in healthy donors. In the study overall: In an earlier analysis, 90 million to 120 million unique TCR beta sequences were found from some 180 million T cells. Study findings and constraints: Researchers left out some V segments, among them TRBV6-2 and TRBV6-3, as indistinguishable.

Per germline, CDR1 MNHEY and CDR2 SMNVEV (reference sequence). The CDR3 has 14 amino acids. Trimming stripped 6 bases from V and 6 bases from J, with 15 bases between. Researchers ran the PCR with 60 Vbeta and 13 Jbeta primers. TCRdb keeps only in-frame clones here, not all; method: immunoSEQ multiplex PCR. Among roughly 200,000 clones listed, over 60% were seen once. Comment on this clone: The antigen remains unidentified.

The sequence was obtained from a woman in her twenties or thirties in good health and CMV-seropositive. V is TRBV27 and J is TRBJ1-5; no clear D. The sample consisted of PBMCs. CDR3 residues: CASRRVEPGQPQHF. CDR3 DNA sequence: TGTGCCAGCAGGAGGGTGGAGCCCGGTCAGCCCCAGCATTTT.